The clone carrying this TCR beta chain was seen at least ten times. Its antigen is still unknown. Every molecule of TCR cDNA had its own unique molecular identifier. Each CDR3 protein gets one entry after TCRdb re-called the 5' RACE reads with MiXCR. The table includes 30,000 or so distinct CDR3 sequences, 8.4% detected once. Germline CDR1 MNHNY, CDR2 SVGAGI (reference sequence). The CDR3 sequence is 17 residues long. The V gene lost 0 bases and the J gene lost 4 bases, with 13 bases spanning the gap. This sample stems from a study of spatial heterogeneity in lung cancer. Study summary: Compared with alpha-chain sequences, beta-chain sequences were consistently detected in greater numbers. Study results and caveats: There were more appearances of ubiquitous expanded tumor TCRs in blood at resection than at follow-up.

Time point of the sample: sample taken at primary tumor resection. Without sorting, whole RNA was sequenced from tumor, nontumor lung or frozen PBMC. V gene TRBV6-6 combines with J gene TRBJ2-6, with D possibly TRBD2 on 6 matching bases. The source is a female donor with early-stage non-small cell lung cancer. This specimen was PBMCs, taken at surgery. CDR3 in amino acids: CASSYSPTRAGANVLTF. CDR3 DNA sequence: TGTGCCAGCAGTTACTCCCCGACTAGAGCCGGGGCCAACGTCCTGACTTTC.